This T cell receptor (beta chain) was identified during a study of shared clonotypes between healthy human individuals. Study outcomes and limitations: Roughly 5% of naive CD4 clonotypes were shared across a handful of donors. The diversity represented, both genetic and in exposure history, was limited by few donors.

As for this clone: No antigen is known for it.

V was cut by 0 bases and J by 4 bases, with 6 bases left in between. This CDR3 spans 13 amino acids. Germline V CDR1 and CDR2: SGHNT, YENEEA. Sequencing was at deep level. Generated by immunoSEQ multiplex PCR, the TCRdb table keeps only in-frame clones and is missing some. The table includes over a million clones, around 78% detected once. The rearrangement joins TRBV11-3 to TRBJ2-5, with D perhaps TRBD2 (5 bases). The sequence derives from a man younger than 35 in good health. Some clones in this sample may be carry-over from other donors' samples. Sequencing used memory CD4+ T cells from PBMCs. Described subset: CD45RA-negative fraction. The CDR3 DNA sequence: TGTGCCAGCAGCTTAGAGGCGGGAGAGACCCAGTACTTC. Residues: CASSLEAGETQYF.